This T cell receptor beta chain was obtained from a study of blood T cells in healthy people across ages. Primed by a sample-barcoded 5' primer and a J-beta primer mix, a second PCR proceeded for about 7 to 11 cycles. Each CDR3 protein is one row after TCRdb ran MiXCR on the 5' RACE reads. The sample contains about 810,000 distinct CDR3 sequences, roughly 34% of which appear only once. The CDR3 loop spans 14 amino acids. Per germline, CDR1 SGHTA and CDR2 FQGNSA. V was trimmed by 2 bases and J by 3 bases, leaving 10 bases between them. The chain has TRBV7-2 and TRBJ1-2, with D uncertain. The sample consisted of blood. This TCR was recovered from a man aged 18-30 years in good health. Here the CDR3 DNA reads TGTGCCAGCAGCTTATACGGTTTTGACTATGGCTACACCTTC. Encoded protein: CASSLYGFDYGYTF.